The text below deals with one T cell receptor beta chain. Its recognized antigen is unknown. This sample was included in a study of cytomegalovirus exposure and HLA in healthy donors (TCRdb year 2017). Background on the whole study: An earlier analysis of roughly 500 of the donors reported about 300 Gb of sequence data and 90 million to 120 million unique TCR beta sequences obtained from approximately 180 million T cells. An early release that covered about 600 HLA-typed donors contained approximately 290 gigabases of sequencing data and about 84 million unique TCR sequences. Among the approximately 400 genotyped donors, about 83% belonged to the genetic ancestry cluster associated with self-reported Caucasian donors. The aim of the study was to test whether cataloging public T cell receptors could identify signatures of past pathogen exposure. The study profiled the T cell repertoires of around 700 subjects by immunosequencing and related them to cytomegalovirus serostatus. Along with the roughly 670-subject first cohort, a separate validation cohort of 120 different subjects was used. To predict cytomegalovirus infection status, the study combined high-throughput TCR immunosequencing, statistical association of individual TCRs with disease status, and machine learning. In a later analysis, previously published TCR beta repertoires from 666 donors were re-analyzed and high-resolution HLA genotyping was added so that TCR occurrence patterns could be studied. Rather than drawing on any new phenotypic data, the later analysis identified candidate immune exposures from TCR beta sequences and the way those sequences occurred across donors. To decide whether each TCR beta V gene segment behaved as functional or pseudogenic, an earlier analysis of over 500 of the donors relied on high-throughput TCR beta sequencing. Alongside the repertoire data, information on donor age, sex, ethnicity and CMV serostatus was compiled. A later genetic analysis used genome-wide SNP genotypes for about 65% of the 666 donors, treating that subset as a discovery cohort. Every repertoire in the discovery cohort had been generated on one and the same sequencing platform. HLA typing included class I and class II loci at four-digit resolution. Typing coverage varied by locus: 629-630 donors for A, B, C, DRB1 and DQB1; roughly 500 for DQA1; over 600 for DPA1; fewer than 480 for DPB1. Several DR-DQ haplotypes were handled as single units for association and clustering because linkage in the cohort was strong. Across some 400 genotyped donors of the cohort, an average of 235,054 unique TCR beta nucleotide sequences per donor were sequenced, and approximately 19% of those sequences were non-productive. The full study reports these points: Some IMGT-functional V segments, including TRBV6-2 and TRBV6-3, could not be distinguished by the 87-base-pair reads and were therefore excluded. The classifier was reported to diagnose cytomegalovirus status with high specificity and sensitivity in both the original cohort and the validation cohort. For the cohort, immune exposure information was limited to CMV serostatus. Roughly uniform sequencing depth across donors was assumed in presence/absence analyses, although this assumption may not hold. Because counts were too low, more than 15 rarely observed V segments, including chromosome 9 orphons, were left out of the earlier analysis of approximately 580 of the donors. Because HLA typing was unavailable for some donors at each locus, only the typed subset was used in association tests. In a later genetic analysis, a missense DCLRE1C variant was associated with V-gene and J-gene trimming of TCR beta chains, and the association was replicated in an independent cohort. The authors suggested that the approach could potentially be extended to other disease states and immunological phenotypes. A further reported finding was that TCR beta sequences accurately predicted the HLA-A and HLA-B alleles for most subjects in the first cohort. Most CMV-associated TCR beta chains appeared to be HLA-restricted in a later analysis, and the HLA associations seemed to be driven largely by CMV exposure. When HLA alleles, especially DR and DQ, strongly co-occurred, attributing TCR associations to individual alleles was difficult. Most TCR sequences were observed very rarely across donors, whereas some public TCRs were present in many individuals. A later analysis associated 15,000 to 20,000 TCR beta sequences with specific HLA alleles at a false discovery rate of 0.05. A later analysis reported that several top co-occurrence clusters appeared linked to parvovirus B19, influenza, CMV and Epstein-Barr virus. In vitro tests confirmed that a few of the cytomegalovirus-associated TCR beta chains recognize cytomegalovirus antigens. The study listed around 160 TCR beta chains as associated with cytomegalovirus. This cohort had only TCR beta chains sequenced, and the lack of alpha or paired-chain data limited which features could be detected. A cluster of highly shared sequence variants was judged likely to represent a technical artifact of the sequencing pipeline. In an earlier analysis of approximately 600 of the donors, most TCR beta V segments were observed in productive rearrangements about 90% or about 30% of the time, broadly matching IMGT annotations. In a later analysis, TCR association rates were found to vary across HLA loci, with the most associated TCRs seen for DRB1 alleles and the fewest for HLA-C alleles. Compared with the roughly 670-donor mean, donors in an Asian-associated ancestry cluster had fewer N-insertions in productive TCRs, according to a later genetic analysis. Correlated functional status among segregating V segments might reflect linkage disequilibrium, but an unknown experimental factor could not be ruled out. In a later analysis, HLA-associated TCR beta chains showed more clonal expansion and lower generation probabilities than non-associated chains that were equally common.

V and J lose 8 bases and 0 bases, and a span of 11 bases separates them. The germline V gene encodes CDR1 SNHLY and CDR2 FYNNEI. The cysteine opens and the phenylalanine closes a CDR3 of 13 amino acids. The CDR3 DNA has 39 bases and is translated from base 1. The library was generated by the immunoSEQ multiplex PCR assay. A mixture of 60 forward primers for TCR Vbeta segments and 13 reverse primers for TCR Jbeta segments was used in the multiplex PCR. The CDR3 region of rearranged TCR beta genes was amplified from genomic DNA with a multiplex PCR assay. Amplified TCR beta libraries were sequenced as 87-base-pair reads on the Illumina HiSeq System. In the authors' own workflow: A later analysis counted 65 million to 90 million unique TCR beta chains across the 500 to 850 repertoires, and about 10 million of these chains were shared by at least two donors. A nearest-neighbor algorithm error-corrected the raw reads and collapsed the reads into unique sequences, merging closely related sequences to remove PCR and sequencing errors. V, D and J gene segments were assigned by aligning CDR3 sequences to IMGT reference sequences. Each retained sequence needed at least a six-nucleotide match to both a V gene segment and a J gene segment. A rearrangement counted as productive if the CDR3 had no stop codons and remained in frame with V and J, and every other rearrangement counted as non-productive. CDR3 was defined by IMGT convention, running from the second conserved V-encoded cysteine to the conserved J-encoded phenylalanine. Sequences without an unambiguous match to a single V gene segment were excluded from the earlier analysis of several hundred of the donors. In an earlier analysis of almost 600 of the donors, a V segment was called functional when productive rearrangements were above 56.7%, and segregating when the standard deviation between donors exceeded 5%. To diagnose cytomegalovirus status from the catalog of TCR beta chain sequences, a statistical classification framework was built. In a later analysis, TCR nucleotide sequences were compared against IMGT/GENE-DB human TR gene sequences so that V and J genes could be assigned. A later analysis assigned CDR3 sequences and most-parsimonious VDJ recombination scenarios with the TCRdist pipeline. A later analysis defined each TCR beta chain by its CDR3 amino acid sequence plus V-gene family, and excluded reads lacking a unique V-gene family. In a later analysis, 450 to 600 highly shared, low-generation-probability nucleotide sequences were removed to address suspected cross-contamination and a sequencing artifact. In a later analysis, a clonal expansion index was calculated for each public chain from normalized within-repertoire ranks of inferred template counts. Generation probabilities in a later analysis came from a VDJ recombination model fitted to out-of-frame rearrangements, and those results were checked against IGoR. In a later analysis, hypergeometric tests were used to score TCR-TCR, TCR-HLA and TCR-CMV co-occurrence, with a repertoire-size bias correction applied to TCR pairs. A later analysis estimated false discovery rates by permuting HLA or CMV assignments 20 times. In a later analysis, co-occurring TCRs were grouped using DBSCAN, with TCRdist sequence similarity added in when clustering inside HLA-allele-positive subsets. Repertoires with fewer than 30,000 or more than 120,000 public chains, plus five repertoires with anomalous nucleotide sharing, were excluded from co-occurrence clustering. Drawn from immuneACCESS, this table holds only the in-frame rearrangements with V and J called that TCRdb kept. Clones are partly lost; checked studies trace under half to an unresolved V gene and leave the rest unexplained. V, J and clone size are those of that table, while D and trimming were read from the DNA. The sample table includes about 130,000 clones. The ten largest clones represent about 2.5% of the sample.

The cohort consisted of some 730 healthy bone marrow donors. Cohort members were all nominally healthy when sampled, although unrecorded immune exposures were likely present. The donor tested CMV seronegative and was one of the 352 seronegative cohort members. Each donor provided a peripheral blood sample, and peripheral blood mononuclear cells were used for TCR beta sequencing. The Qiagen DNeasy Blood Extraction Kit was used to extract genomic DNA from the blood cell samples. The V gene is TRBV2 and the J gene is TRBJ2-7; D gene: possibly TRBD1, on 6 matching bases. The sequenced sample was PBMCs. The receptor was derived from a young man in good health and CMV-seronegative. For the CDR3, the sequence is CASGGVYSYEQYF. The DNA reads as follows: TGTGCCAGCGGGGGCGTATACTCCTACGAGCAGTACTTC.